The clone carrying this TCR beta chain was counted only a few times. The source of the sample is a study of neurological immune-mediated disorders. Volunteers from a blood bank in Maryland, USA, constituted the healthy controls. The authors produced cDNA by 5'RACE using 10-nucleotide random UMIs. Each CDR3 protein is one row after TCRdb ran MiXCR on the 5' RACE reads. The sample has more than 30,000 distinct CDR3 sequences, roughly 4.4% seen once; the top ten hold more than 20%. Sequences were obtained from PBMCs. This sequence was found in a man aged 18 to 29 in good health.

Written as DNA, the CDR3 is TGTGCCAGCTGGACATCAGCCGAGCAGTACTTC. Its protein product is CASWTSAEQYF. V gene TRBV6-1 combines with J gene TRBJ2-7; perhaps TRBD1 as D (5 bases). The CDR3 contains 11 residues. Trimming took 8 bases from V and 6 from J, leaving 11 bases between them. CDR1 MNHNS and CDR2 SASEGT come from the germline V gene.